A selection of T cell receptor beta chains follows, all from one sample in a study of blood T cell repertoires in COVID-19. The repertoire was sequenced with immunoSEQ multiplex PCR; TCRdb's copy has only in-frame clones and lacks some. Of roughly 250,000 clones in the sample, approximately 79% are singletons; the top ten hold under 4.5%. Material for sequencing was peripheral blood. All receptors derive from a woman aged 40 to 50 with active or convalescent COVID-19. Both conserved end residues are part of each CDR3. D genes are given only for firm matches. A clone size is listed for some rows: how often the clone was seen (once, few, many), or a class if it is expanded.

V gene	D gene	clone size	J gene	CDR3 protein	CDR3 DNA
TRBV5-1	TRBD2	-	TRBJ2-1	CASSTTSGGPPYKQFF	TGCGCCAGCAGCACTACTAGCGGGGGACCCCCATATAAGCAGTTCTTC
TRBV20-1	-	-	TRBJ1-2	CSASTGSSYGYTF	TGCAGTGCTAGTACAGGGTCTAGCTATGGCTACACCTTC
TRBV5-1	TRBD1	-	TRBJ2-6	CASTLLQGSGEGANVLTF	TGCGCCAGCACCCTTCTACAGGGGAGTGGGGAAGGGGCCAACGTCCTGACTTTC
TRBV9	-	-	TRBJ1-4	CASADSPATNEKLFF	TGTGCCAGCGCCGACAGTCCGGCAACTAATGAAAAACTGTTTTTT
TRBV5-1	TRBD1	-	TRBJ1-5	CASSLRGQGNQPQHF	TGCGCCAGCAGTTTAAGAGGACAGGGCAATCAGCCCCAGCATTTT
TRBV11-2	-	once	TRBJ1-1	CASSLEGQTNTEAFF	TGTGCCAGCAGCTTAGAAGGACAAACGAACACTGAAGCTTTCTTT
TRBV28	TRBD1	-	TRBJ1-4	CASSLGQDEKLFF	TGTGCCAGCAGTCTCGGACAGGATGAAAAACTGTTTTTT
TRBV28	-	-	TRBJ1-6	CASSLSSGFGNSPLHF	TGTGCCAGCAGTTTGAGCTCCGGGTTTGGAAATTCACCCCTCCACTTT
TRBV2	-	-	TRBJ1-5	CASARGNQPQHF	TGTGCCAGCGCAAGGGGAAATCAGCCCCAGCATTTT
TRBV4-1	-	-	TRBJ2-7	CASSQDNSLYEQYF	TGCGCCAGCAGCCAAGATAACAGCCTCTACGAGCAGTACTTC
TRBV6-2/TRBV6-3	TRBD2	-	TRBJ2-3	CASSGAGATDTQYF	TGTGCCAGCAGCGGAGCGGGGGCCACAGATACGCAGTATTTT
TRBV27	-	many	TRBJ1-2	CASSKHPPSNYGYTF	TGTGCCAGCAGCAAACACCCGCCAAGTAACTATGGCTACACCTTC
TRBV6-5	TRBD2	-	TRBJ2-7	CASSYSPLAGGHEQYF	TGTGCCAGCAGTTACTCGCCCCTAGCGGGGGGGCACGAGCAGTACTTC
TRBV19	TRBD2	once	TRBJ2-3	CASSIHGGITDTQYF	TGTGCCAGTAGTATCCACGGGGGGATCACAGATACGCAGTATTTT
TRBV29-1	TRBD1	once	TRBJ1-5	CSVSGQGDQPQHF	TGCAGCGTGTCAGGACAGGGGGATCAGCCCCAGCATTTT
TRBV18	-	-	TRBJ1-2	CASSPEVDYGYTF	TGTGCCAGCTCTCCGGAGGTGGACTATGGCTACACCTTC
TRBV9	TRBD2	few	TRBJ2-5	CASSVTSDQETQYF	TGTGCCAGCAGCGTGACTAGCGACCAAGAGACCCAGTACTTC
TRBV5-1	-	once	TRBJ1-1	CASSFIGVNTEAFF	TGCGCCAGCAGCTTTATAGGGGTGAACACTGAAGCTTTCTTT
TRBV19	TRBD1	-	TRBJ2-5	CASSEGARGETQYF	TGTGCCAGTAGTGAGGGGGCTAGGGGAGAGACCCAGTACTTC
TRBV6-1	-	-	TRBJ1-1	CASSEYGNTEAFF	TGTGCCAGCAGTGAATACGGGAACACTGAAGCTTTCTTT
TRBV7-9	TRBD1	-	TRBJ1-1	CASRGTGGNTEAFF	TGTGCCAGCAGGGGGACAGGGGGAAACACTGAAGCTTTCTTT
TRBV4-2	-	-	TRBJ1-1	CASSQEMPGALNTEAFF	TGTGCCAGCAGCCAAGAAATGCCAGGGGCGTTGAACACTGAAGCTTTCTTT
TRBV7-3	-	-	TRBJ1-6	CASSPYRGTALHF	TGTGCCAGCAGCCCGTATCGGGGGACGGCCCTCCACTTT
TRBV12-3/TRBV12-4	-	-	TRBJ1-1	CASTPDRLEAFF	TGTGCCAGCACCCCCGACAGGTTGGAAGCTTTCTTT
TRBV5-1	-	-	TRBJ2-1	CASSRFGQNDPSEQFF	TGCGCCAGCAGCCGATTCGGACAGAACGATCCCTCTGAGCAGTTCTTC
TRBV28	-	-	TRBJ1-6	CASTEGGFDSPLHF	TGTGCCAGCACCGAGGGGGGGTTTGATTCACCCCTCCACTTT
TRBV11-2	TRBD1	-	TRBJ1-6	CASSTGTGHNSPLHF	TGTGCCAGCAGCACGGGGACAGGGCATAATTCACCCCTCCACTTT
TRBV19	TRBD1	-	TRBJ1-6	CASSLKQGINSPLHF	TGTGCCAGTAGTTTAAAACAGGGGATCAATTCACCCCTCCACTTT
TRBV5-1	-	-	TRBJ1-2	CASSLEQGKNYGYTF	TGCGCCAGCAGCTTGGAGCAGGGTAAAAACTATGGCTACACCTTC
TRBV15	-	-	TRBJ1-3	CATSRDQGTGNTIYF	TGTGCCACCAGCAGAGATCAGGGGACTGGAAACACCATATATTTT
TRBV28	TRBD2	-	TRBJ2-7	CASSSRTSGKREQYF	TGTGCCAGCAGTTCTCGGACTAGCGGAAAGCGCGAGCAGTACTTC
TRBV28	-	-	TRBJ1-5	CASRQAAQPQHF	TGTGCCAGTAGACAGGCCGCTCAGCCCCAGCATTTT
TRBV5-1	-	-	TRBJ1-1	CASSLAVGAGNTEAFF	TGCGCCAGCAGCTTGGCTGTAGGAGCCGGGAACACTGAAGCTTTCTTT
TRBV7-9	-	few	TRBJ2-1	CASGQGQGRDEQFF	TGTGCCAGCGGGCAGGGCCAGGGTAGGGATGAGCAGTTCTTC
TRBV10-3	-	-	TRBJ2-2	CAISEISTGELFF	TGTGCCATCAGTGAGATTTCGACCGGGGAGCTGTTTTTT
TRBV9	TRBD2	-	TRBJ2-5	CASSQSGGPETQYF	TGTGCCAGCAGCCAAAGCGGGGGGCCCGAGACCCAGTACTTC
TRBV6-1	-	-	TRBJ1-5	CASSDAAGEGPQHF	TGTGCCAGCAGTGACGCGGCGGGAGAGGGGCCCCAGCATTTT
TRBV7-2	TRBD1	-	TRBJ1-2	CASSRGQGLYGYTF	TGTGCCAGCAGTCGCGGACAGGGGCTCTATGGCTACACCTTC
TRBV5-6	-	-	TRBJ1-1	CASSRRGGGTNTEAFF	TGTGCCAGCAGCCGGAGGGGCGGGGGAACCAACACTGAAGCTTTCTTT
TRBV9	TRBD1	-	TRBJ1-2	CASGQGAGGYTF	TGTGCCAGCGGACAGGGGGCTGGGGGCTACACCTTC
TRBV12-3/TRBV12-4	-	-	TRBJ1-6	CASLRGNSPLHF	TGTGCCAGTCTCCGGGGTAATTCACCCCTCCACTTT